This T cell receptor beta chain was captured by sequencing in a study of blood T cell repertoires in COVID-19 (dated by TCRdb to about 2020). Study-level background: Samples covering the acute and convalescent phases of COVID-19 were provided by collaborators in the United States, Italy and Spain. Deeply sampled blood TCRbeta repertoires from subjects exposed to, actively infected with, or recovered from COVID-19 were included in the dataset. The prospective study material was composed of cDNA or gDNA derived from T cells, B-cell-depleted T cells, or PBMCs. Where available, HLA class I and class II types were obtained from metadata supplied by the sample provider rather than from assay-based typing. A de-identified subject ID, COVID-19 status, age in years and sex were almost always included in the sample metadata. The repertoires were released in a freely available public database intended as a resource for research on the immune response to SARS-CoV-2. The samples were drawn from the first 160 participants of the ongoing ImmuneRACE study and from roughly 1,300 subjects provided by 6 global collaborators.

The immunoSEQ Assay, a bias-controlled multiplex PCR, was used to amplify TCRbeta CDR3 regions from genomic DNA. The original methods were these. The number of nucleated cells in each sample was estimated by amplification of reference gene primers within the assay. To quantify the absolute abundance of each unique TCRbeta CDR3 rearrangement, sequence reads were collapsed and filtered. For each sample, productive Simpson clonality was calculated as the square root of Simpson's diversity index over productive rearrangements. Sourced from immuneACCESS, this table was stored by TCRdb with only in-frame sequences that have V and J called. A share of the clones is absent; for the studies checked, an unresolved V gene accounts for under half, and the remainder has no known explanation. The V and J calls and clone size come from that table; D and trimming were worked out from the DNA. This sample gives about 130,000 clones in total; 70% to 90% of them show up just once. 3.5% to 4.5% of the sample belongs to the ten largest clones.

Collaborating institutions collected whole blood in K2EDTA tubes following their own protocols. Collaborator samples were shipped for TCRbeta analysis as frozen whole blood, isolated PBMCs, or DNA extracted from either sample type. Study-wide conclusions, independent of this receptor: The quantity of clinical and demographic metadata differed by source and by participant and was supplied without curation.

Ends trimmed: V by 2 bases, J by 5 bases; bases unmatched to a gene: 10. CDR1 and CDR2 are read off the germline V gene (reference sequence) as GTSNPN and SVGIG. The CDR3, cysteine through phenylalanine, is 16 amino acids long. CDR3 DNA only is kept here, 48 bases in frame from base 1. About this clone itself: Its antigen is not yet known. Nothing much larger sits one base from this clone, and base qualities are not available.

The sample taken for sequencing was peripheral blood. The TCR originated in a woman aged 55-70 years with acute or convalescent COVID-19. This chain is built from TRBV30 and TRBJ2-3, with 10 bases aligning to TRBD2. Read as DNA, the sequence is TGTGCCTGGAGTTACTTCGGACTAGCGGACGGAGATACGCAGTATTTT. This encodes CAWSYFGLADGDTQYF.